Below, 30 T cell receptor beta chains from the same sample are listed, as sequenced in a study of blood T cells in healthy people across ages. The use of a sample-barcoded 5' primer and a J-beta primer mix characterized a second PCR of roughly 6 to 11 cycles. TCRdb recomputed calls from the 5' RACE reads with MiXCR, one row per CDR3 protein. The table has fewer than 800,000 distinct CDR3 sequences, over 20% seen once. Input material: blood. All receptors come from a man aged 65 to 85 in good health.

This clonotype was observed a handful of times. V is TRBV7-2 and J is TRBJ2-5, with 7 bases aligning to TRBD1. The J call is doubtful: the DNA matches TRBJ2-7 better. CDR3 length equals 17 residues. The germline V gene has CDR1 SGHTA and CDR2 FQGNSA. The CDR3 loop reads CASSLEVTGKVPYEQYF. DNA for the CDR3: TGTGCCAGCAGCTTAGAGGTGACAGGGAAAGTGCCCTACGAGCAGTACTTC.

The rearrangement joins TRBV5-5 to TRBJ2-5; the match to TRBD2 covers 9 bases. The DNA matches TRBJ2-1 better at its end, which makes the J call doubtful. Germline CDR1 reads SGHKS; CDR2 reads YYEKEE (reference sequence). The CDR3 covers 20 residues. CDR3: CASSLAPRGTSGLAPHEQFF. The DNA of the CDR3 is TGTGCCAGCAGCTTGGCGCCCAGGGGTACTAGCGGGCTCGCCCCCCATGAGCAGTTCTTC.

This clonotype turned up a few times. The V and J genes are TRBV20-1 and TRBJ2-7, with a weak D call TRBD2 (6 bases). CDR3 length equals 12 residues. CDR1 DFQATT and CDR2 SNEGSKA come from the germline V gene (reference sequence). Trimming removed 0 bases at V and 3 bases at J, with 6 bases between. CDR3 sequence (DNA): TGCAGTGCTAGAGAGGGGGGCTACGAGCAGTACTTC. It translates to CSAREGGYEQYF.

The rearrangement joins TRBV28 to TRBJ1-4, with TRBD1 as a possible D gene (6 bases). This CDR3 is 14 amino acids long. The V gene's germline CDR1 is MDHEN and CDR2 SYDVKM. The ends were cut back, 5 bases at V and 7 bases at J, with 14 bases in the middle. CDR3: CASSPWGAREKLFF. The CDR3 DNA reads as TGTGCCAGCAGTCCCTGGGGGGCGCGTGAAAAACTGTTTTTT.

This chain connects TRBV4-1 to TRBJ1-1; unclear D gene. Trimming pared 0 bases from V and 5 bases from J, leaving 7 bases between. In germline, CDR1 is MGHRA, CDR2 YSYEKL. There are 13 residues in the CDR3. The CDR3 sequence: CASSQEWVTEAFF. DNA of the CDR3: TGCGCCAGCAGCCAAGAGTGGGTAACTGAAGCTTTCTTT.

The chain has TRBV20-1 and TRBJ1-4; D uncertain. This CDR3 is 11 amino acids long. The germline CDR1 and CDR2 sequences are DFQATT and SNEGSKA (reference sequence). The V end was cut by 6 bases, the J end by 6 bases, with 8 bases between. The DNA of the CDR3 is TGCAGTGCGGGAAAATATGAAAAACTGTTTTTT. Translating gives CSAGKYEKLFF.

The V and J genes are TRBV27 and TRBJ1-5, with D perhaps matching TRBD1 (5 bases). The germline gives CDR1 MNHEY, CDR2 SMNVEV (reference sequence). V shed 2 bases and J shed 7 bases, with 18 bases lying between them. The CDR3 loop spans 16 amino acids. The DNA for the CDR3 is TGTGCCAGCAGTTTAGAATTCCCTGGGGGAGGGCAGCCCCAGCATTTT. Residues: CASSLEFPGGGQPQHF.

This clonotype was seen at least ten times. The genes are TRBV20-1 and TRBJ1-4; D is possibly TRBD1 (6 bases). The CDR3 runs to 13 residues. Germline V gene lookup returns CDR1 DFQATT and CDR2 SNEGSKA (reference sequence). The germline V and J ends were trimmed by 5 bases and 5 bases, with 12 bases remaining between them. The CDR3 loop is CSARTVRNEKLFF. In DNA, the CDR3 is TGCAGTGCTCGGACAGTGAGGAATGAAAAACTGTTTTTT.

A few counts support this clonotype. V usage is TRBV5-6 and J usage is TRBJ2-1; 13 positions match TRBD2. CDR1 is SGHDT and CDR2 is YYEEEE in the germline V gene. J was trimmed by 3 bases and V by 4 bases; bases with no gene match: 4. CDR3 length equals 16 residues. This chain's CDR3 is CASSAGLAGHYNEQFF. The CDR3 bases are TGTGCCAGCAGCGCGGGACTAGCGGGACACTACAATGAGCAGTTCTTC.

In this sample, this clonotype turned up a few times. The rearrangement uses TRBV5-1 and TRBJ1-1; possible D gene TRBD1, 6 bases. V was shortened by 4 bases and J by 0 bases, with 13 bases between the two germline ends. The CDR3 is 15 amino acids. Germline V gene sequence: CDR1 SGHRS, CDR2 YFSETQ. DNA of the CDR3: TGCGCCAGCAGCACTCAGGGGAGCTTGAACACTGAAGCTTTCTTT. Its translation: CASSTQGSLNTEAFF.

The chain carries TRBV12-3 or TRBV12-4 and TRBJ2-1, with 8 nucleotides matching TRBD1. Germline trimming cut 1 base from V and 7 bases from J; bases unmatched to any gene: 9. This CDR3 has 16 residues. The CDR3 loop is CASSLGVRGRGNEQFF. CDR3 sequence (DNA): TGTGCCAGCAGTTTAGGGGTCAGGGGGCGCGGGAATGAGCAGTTCTTC.

This clonotype came up many times. The chain is built from TRBV29-1 and TRBJ2-5; tentatively, D is TRBD1 (6 bases). CDR3 length: 15 amino acids. CDR1 is SQVTM, CDR2 ANQGSEA, per germline. Trimming removed 3 bases from V and 4 bases from J, with 18 bases in between. The CDR3 protein is CSVDNVQGGVETQYF. CDR3 bases: TGCAGCGTTGATAATGTACAGGGTGGGGTAGAGACCCAGTACTTC.

This clonotype was counted a few times. The rearrangement links TRBV18 to TRBJ2-6; D might be TRBD1 or TRBD2, each matching 5 bases. Per germline, CDR1 KGHSH and CDR2 LQKENI. The CDR3 sequence is 18 residues long. The ends were cut back, 3 bases at V and 0 bases at J, with 15 bases in the middle. CDR3 sequence reads: CASSPPELGTSGANVLTF. The CDR3, as DNA: TGTGCCAGCTCACCTCCAGAGTTAGGGACCTCTGGGGCCAACGTCCTGACTTTC.

The CDR3 DNA reads as TGTGCCAGCATGATGGACGAAGGATCCTACAATGAGCAGTTCTTC. Translation gives CASMMDEGSYNEQFF. The rearrangement uses TRBV2 and TRBJ2-1; D is uncertain. Germline V lookup: CDR1 SNHLY, CDR2 FYNNEI. The CDR3 sequence is 15 residues long. Deletions cut 7 bases from V and 1 base from J, with 14 bases between. Full variable domain (outside the CDR3, taken from reference TRBV2 and TRBJ2-1): EPEVTQTPSHQVTQMGQEVILRCVPISNHLYFYWYRQILGQKVEFLVSFYNNEISEKSEIFDDQFSVERPDGSNFTLKIRSTKLEDSAMYFCASMMDEGSYNEQFFGPGTRLTVL.

This clonotype was counted only a few times. The CDR3 protein is CSARDPSRQETQYF. The CDR3 DNA reads as TGCAGTGCTAGAGATCCATCAAGGCAAGAGACCCAGTACTTC. The chain links TRBV20-1 to TRBJ2-5; D gene unclear. Trimming took off 0 bases at V and 2 bases at J, with 10 bases between the two ends. From germline, CDR1 is DFQATT and CDR2 SNEGSKA (reference sequence). The CDR3 is made up of 14 amino acids.

This clonotype came up once. This sequence joins TRBV7-9 and TRBJ1-1; D is unclear. Per the germline V gene, CDR1 is SEHNR and CDR2 is FQNEAQ (reference sequence). The CDR3 sequence is 12 residues long. Deletions cut 3 bases from V and 3 bases from J, with 5 bases between. Here the CDR3 DNA reads TGTGCCAGCAGCTTTTCGGACACTGAAGCTTTCTTT. It specifies CASSFSDTEAFF.

The sample holds a few counts of this clonotype. V gene TRBV4-1 combines with J gene TRBJ1-4; 9 positions agree with TRBD1. Per the germline V gene, CDR1 is MGHRA and CDR2 is YSYEKL. The junction had 7 bases not matched to a gene; V was cut back by 2 bases and J by 6 bases. This CDR3 is 16 amino acids long. The CDR3 region is CASSQFPGQGYEKLFF. CDR3 sequence (DNA): TGCGCCAGCAGCCAATTTCCGGGACAGGGATATGAAAAACTGTTTTTT.

DNA for the CDR3: TGCGCCAGCAGCGAGCGGGCGGGACTAGCGGGAGGGAGCTCCTACAATGAGCAGTTCTTC. It specifies CASSERAGLAGGSSYNEQFF. V is TRBV5-1 and J is TRBJ2-1, with TRBD2 matching over 16 bases. There are 20 residues in the CDR3. V was pared by 4 bases and J by 0 bases, with 10 bases of the junction left unmatched. Germline V gives CDR1 SGHRS, CDR2 YFSETQ.

This clonotype was found a few times. The chain joins TRBV5-5 to TRBJ2-2; D is possibly TRBD2 (6 bases). In germline, CDR1 is SGHKS, CDR2 YYEKEE (reference sequence). Trimming left V 1 base short and J 7 bases short, with 14 bases between. This CDR3 contains 15 residues. CDR3 DNA: TGTGCCAGCAGCTTGCGGGAGCCCGGGGTCGGGGAGCTGTTTTTT. This translates into CASSLREPGVGELFF.

This rearrangement joins TRBV20-1 to TRBJ2-7; 8 nucleotides align to TRBD2. The CDR3 is made up of 13 amino acids. After removal of 5 bases from V and 4 bases from J, the junction contained 7 bases not matched to a gene. Looked up from germline, CDR1 is DFQATT and CDR2 is SNEGSKA (reference sequence). The CDR3 DNA is TGCAGTGCTGGGGGAGCGGGAGAATACGAGCAGTACTTC. Protein sequence: CSAGGAGEYEQYF.

The J gene is TRBJ1-5, the V gene TRBV28; 9 bases line up with TRBD1. CDR1 and CDR2 (germline): MDHEN, SYDVKM. The V segment lost 6 bases and the J segment 1 base; nucleotides outside the gene matches: 13. The CDR3 loop spans 18 amino acids. The CDR3 spells CASSLGNGQGTSNQPQHF. In DNA form, the CDR3 reads TGTGCCAGCAGCCTAGGGAATGGACAGGGGACAAGCAATCAGCCCCAGCATTTT.

This clonotype was counted a few times. The chain has TRBV28 and TRBJ1-2, with a tentative D call TRBD1 (5 bases). This CDR3 spans 16 amino acids. Looked up from germline, CDR1 is MDHEN and CDR2 is SYDVKM. Trimming pared 1 base from V and 4 bases from J, leaving 16 bases between. CDR3 region: CASSLLYTGEGYGYTF. The CDR3, as DNA: TGTGCCAGCAGTTTATTGTATACAGGAGAAGGCTATGGCTACACCTTC.

This clonotype occurred a few times. V usage is TRBV7-6 and J usage is TRBJ1-5; the D gene is possibly TRBD1 (5 bases). Germline V gene sequence: CDR1 SGHVS, CDR2 FNYEAQ. The V end was cut by 5 bases, the J end by 7 bases, with 12 bases between. The CDR3 runs to 13 residues. CDR3 region: CASSQQGGQPQHF. DNA of the CDR3: TGTGCCAGCAGCCAGCAGGGAGGGCAGCCCCAGCATTTT.

The rearrangement links TRBV28 to TRBJ1-5; D not resolved. This CDR3 has 13 residues. Germline assignment: CDR1 MDHEN and CDR2 SYDVKM. V was shortened by 10 bases and J by 9 bases, with 19 bases between the two germline ends. The CDR3 protein is CATNPDRSWPQHF. The DNA for the CDR3 is TGTGCCACCAACCCTGACCGCTCGTGGCCCCAGCATTTT. Using reference TRBV28 and TRBJ1-5 for the parts outside the CDR3, the full variable domain is DVKVTQSSRYLVKRTGEKVFLECVQDMDHENMFWYRQDPGLGLRLIYFSYDVKMKEKGDIPEGYSVSREKKERFSLILESASTNQTSMYLCATNPDRSWPQHFGDGTRLSIL.

The V gene is TRBV5-1, the J gene TRBJ2-5; 11 positions match TRBD2. Near its end, the DNA agrees better with TRBJ2-1, so the J call may be wrong. Germline loops: CDR1 SGHRS, CDR2 YFSETQ. The CDR3 is 16 residues long. The CDR3 loop is CASSEGGLAGSNEQFF. The CDR3 DNA sequence: TGCGCCAGCAGCGAAGGAGGACTAGCGGGTAGCAATGAGCAGTTCTTC.

The chain links TRBV2 to TRBJ1-2, with 8 bases identical to TRBD1. CDR1 is SNHLY, CDR2 FYNNEI, per germline. Losses at the gene ends were 7 bases for V and 1 base for J; bases not matched to a gene: 8. The CDR3 has 15 amino acids. The CDR3 sequence: CASTWTGSDNYGYTF. The CDR3 region has the DNA TGTGCCAGCACCTGGACAGGGAGCGATAACTATGGCTACACCTTC.

The V gene is TRBV19, the J gene TRBJ1-1, with D uncertain. The CDR3 contains 13 residues. The germline V and J ends were trimmed by 3 bases and 3 bases, with 8 bases remaining between them. Germline V CDR1 and CDR2: LNHDA, SQIVND (reference sequence). Written as DNA, the CDR3 is TGTGCCAGTAGTATTTTAGGAGACACTGAAGCTTTCTTT. Translation: CASSILGDTEAFF.

This clonotype was counted a few times. This chain uses TRBV4-1 with TRBJ2-1; 14 positions match TRBD2. The V gene end was trimmed by 4 bases and the J gene end by 2 bases; junction bases not matched to a gene: 13. The germline V gene has CDR1 MGHRA and CDR2 YSYEKL. The CDR3 sequence is 20 residues long. CDR3 sequence reads: CASSLVDGTSGSGAYNEQFF. In nucleotides, the CDR3 is TGCGCCAGCAGCCTCGTGGATGGGACTAGCGGGAGTGGGGCCTACAATGAGCAGTTCTTC.

This chain connects TRBV6-2 or TRBV6-3 to TRBJ1-6; no clear D gene. Germline lookup yields CDR1 MNHEY and CDR2 SVGEGT. This CDR3 is built from 15 residues. The V gene lost 2 bases and the J gene lost 8 bases, with 13 bases spanning the gap. This CDR3 reads CASSYPTRLDSPLHF. As DNA, the CDR3 is TGTGCCAGCAGTTACCCAACGAGGCTTGATTCACCCCTCCACTTT.

This clonotype was picked up a small number of times. The chain has TRBV29-1 and TRBJ2-1; 8 nucleotides align to TRBD2. Germline lookup yields CDR1 SQVTM and CDR2 ANQGSEA. CDR3 length: 15 amino acids. V trimming: 4 bases; J trimming: 6 bases; junction bases outside the gene matches: 11. CDR3 sequence: CSVAGREAPSNEQFF. In nucleotides, the CDR3 is TGCAGCGTTGCGGGGCGGGAGGCCCCTTCCAATGAGCAGTTCTTC.